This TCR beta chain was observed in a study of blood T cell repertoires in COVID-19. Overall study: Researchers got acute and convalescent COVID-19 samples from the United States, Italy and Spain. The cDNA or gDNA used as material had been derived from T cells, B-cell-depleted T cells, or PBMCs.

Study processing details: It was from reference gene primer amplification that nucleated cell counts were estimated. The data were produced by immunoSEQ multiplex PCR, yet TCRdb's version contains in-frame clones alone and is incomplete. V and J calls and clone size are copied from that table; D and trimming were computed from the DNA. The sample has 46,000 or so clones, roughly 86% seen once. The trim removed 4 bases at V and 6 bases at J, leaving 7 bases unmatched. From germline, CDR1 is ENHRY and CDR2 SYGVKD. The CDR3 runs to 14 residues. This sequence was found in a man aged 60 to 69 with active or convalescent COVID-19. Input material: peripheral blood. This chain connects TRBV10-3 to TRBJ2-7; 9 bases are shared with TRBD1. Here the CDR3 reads CAISVDRGGLEQYF. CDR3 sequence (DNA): TGTGCCATCAGTGTGGACAGGGGAGGGCTCGAGCAGTACTTC.